This T cell receptor beta chain stems from a study of OX40 agonist ivuxolimab in advanced cancers. Trimming cost V 2 bases and J 0 bases, with 7 bases left between them. The CDR3 is 14 amino acids. Germline assignment: CDR1 SGHAT and CDR2 FQNNGV. Blood samples were obtained at baseline, cycle 4 day 1, and cycle 7 day 1. Only in-frame clones appear in the TCRdb table, and some are missing; sequencing was by immunoSEQ multiplex PCR. Of 77,000 or so clones in the sample, around 83% were seen once. The TCR was taken from an adult with an advanced solid tumor such as melanoma, head and neck, liver or kidney cancer. Sequencing used CD4+ or CD8+ T cells sorted from blood, obtained in a trial of the OX40 agonist ivuxolimab. This chain links TRBV11-2 with TRBJ1-1; no reliable D call. This CDR3 is CASSLTGMNTEAFF. CDR3 nucleotide sequence: TGTGCCAGCAGCTTAACTGGGATGAACACTGAAGCTTTCTTT.